This TCR beta chain was profiled in a study of T-cell memory formation after mild COVID-19. Study as a whole: Most TCR clusters belonged to a single donor.

Libraries for TCRalpha and TCRbeta carried sample barcodes and unique molecular identifiers via 5'RACE. Each CDR3 protein gets one entry after TCRdb re-called the 5' RACE reads with MiXCR. The table lists roughly 200,000 distinct CDR3 sequences, over 20% of them singletons. Findings and caveats of the study: In second-wave clones peaking day 37, SARS-CoV-2 specificity remained unconfirmed. Researchers found some responding clones in pre-infection memory, a sign that cross-reactive memory joined.

Note on this clonotype: Antigen specificity is unknown.

The CDR3 contains 16 residues. Germline assignment: CDR1 SGHVS and CDR2 FNYEAQ. V lost 1 base, J lost 10 bases, and 10 bases stayed unmatched. This sequence was found in an adult woman who had mild COVID-19 (a few samples of this study predate the infection). Cell type and time point are not known. The sample comprised PBMCs or a T cell subset sorted from them (not recorded which). The chain has TRBV7-6 and TRBJ2-1; 10 positions agree with TRBD1. In nucleotides, the CDR3 is TGTGCCAGCAGCTTAGAATGGGACAGGGGATTTGGGGAGCAGTTCTTC. It yields the protein CASSLEWDRGFGEQFF.